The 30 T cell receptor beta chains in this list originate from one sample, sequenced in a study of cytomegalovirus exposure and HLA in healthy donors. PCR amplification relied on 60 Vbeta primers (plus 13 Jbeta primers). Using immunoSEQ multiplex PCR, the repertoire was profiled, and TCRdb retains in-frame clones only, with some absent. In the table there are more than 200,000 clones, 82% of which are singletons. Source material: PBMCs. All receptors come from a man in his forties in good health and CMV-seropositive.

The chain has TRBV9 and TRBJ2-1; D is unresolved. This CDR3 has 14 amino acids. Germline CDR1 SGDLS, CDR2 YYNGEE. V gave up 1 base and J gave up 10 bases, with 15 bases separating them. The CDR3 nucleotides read TGTGCCAGCAGCGTATCCGGGTTTACTGAAGAGCAGTTCTTC. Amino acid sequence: CASSVSGFTEEQFF.

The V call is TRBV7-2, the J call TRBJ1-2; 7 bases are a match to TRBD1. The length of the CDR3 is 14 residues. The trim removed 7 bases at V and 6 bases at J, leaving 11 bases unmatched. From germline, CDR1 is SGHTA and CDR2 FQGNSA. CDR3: CASTVTGKWDGYTF. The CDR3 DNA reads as TGTGCCAGCACCGTGACAGGGAAATGGGATGGCTACACCTTC.

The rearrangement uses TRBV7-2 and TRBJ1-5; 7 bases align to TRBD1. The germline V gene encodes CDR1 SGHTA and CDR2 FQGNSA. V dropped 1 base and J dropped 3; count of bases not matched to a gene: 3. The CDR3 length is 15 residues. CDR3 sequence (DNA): TGTGCCAGCAGCTTAGGGGGACAGACCAATCAGCCCCAGCATTTT. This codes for CASSLGGQTNQPQHF.

The CDR3 loop reads CASSPTRLAGVGDTQYF. The CDR3, as DNA: TGTGCCAGTAGTCCAACCCGACTAGCGGGAGTTGGAGATACGCAGTATTTT. This sequence joins TRBV19 and TRBJ2-3; 12 nucleotides match TRBD2. The CDR3 covers 17 residues. Per the germline V gene, CDR1 is LNHDA and CDR2 is SQIVND (reference sequence). After removal of 5 bases from V and 5 bases from J, the junction contained 11 bases not matched to a gene.

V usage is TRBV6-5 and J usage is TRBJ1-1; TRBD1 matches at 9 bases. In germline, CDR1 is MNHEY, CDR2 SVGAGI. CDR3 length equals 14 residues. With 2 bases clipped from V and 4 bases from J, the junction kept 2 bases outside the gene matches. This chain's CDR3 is CASSYGTGSTEAFF. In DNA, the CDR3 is TGTGCCAGCAGTTACGGGACAGGGAGCACTGAAGCTTTCTTT.

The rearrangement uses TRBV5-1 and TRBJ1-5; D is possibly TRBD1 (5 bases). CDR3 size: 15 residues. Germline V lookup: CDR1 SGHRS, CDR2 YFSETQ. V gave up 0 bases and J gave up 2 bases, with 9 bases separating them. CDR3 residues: CASSLAGVGNQPQHF. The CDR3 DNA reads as TGCGCCAGCAGCTTGGCGGGGGTGGGCAATCAGCCCCAGCATTTT.

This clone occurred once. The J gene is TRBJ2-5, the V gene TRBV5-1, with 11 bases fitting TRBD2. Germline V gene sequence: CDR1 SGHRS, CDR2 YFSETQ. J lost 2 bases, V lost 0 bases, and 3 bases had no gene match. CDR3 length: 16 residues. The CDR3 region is CASSLGASGGQETQYF. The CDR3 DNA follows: TGCGCCAGCAGCTTGGGGGCTAGCGGGGGGCAAGAGACCCAGTACTTC.

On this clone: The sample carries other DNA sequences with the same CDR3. The CDR3 protein is CSAPTGYGYTF. The CDR3 DNA reads TGCAGTGCCCCAACAGGATATGGCTACACCTTC. The J gene is TRBJ1-2, the V gene TRBV20-1, with D possibly being TRBD1 (5 bases). This CDR3 contains 11 residues. Trimming shortened V by 6 bases and J by 5 bases, and 10 bases separated the two germline ends. The V gene's germline CDR1 is DFQATT and CDR2 SNEGSKA (reference sequence).

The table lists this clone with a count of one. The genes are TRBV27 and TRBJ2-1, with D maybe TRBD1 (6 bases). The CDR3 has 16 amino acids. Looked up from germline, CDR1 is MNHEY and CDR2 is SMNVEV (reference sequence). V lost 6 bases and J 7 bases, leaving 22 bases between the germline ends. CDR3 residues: CASSLGLGRGENEQFF. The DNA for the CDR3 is TGTGCCAGCAGCCTAGGGCTTGGCAGGGGAGAGAATGAGCAGTTCTTC.

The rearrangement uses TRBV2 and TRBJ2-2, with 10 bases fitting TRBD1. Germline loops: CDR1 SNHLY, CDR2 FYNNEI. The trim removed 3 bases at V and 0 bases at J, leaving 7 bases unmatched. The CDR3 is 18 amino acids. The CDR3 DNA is TGTGCCAGCAGTGAGGCGGGACAGGGGCACGCGAACACCGGGGAGCTGTTTTTT. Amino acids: CASSEAGQGHANTGELFF.

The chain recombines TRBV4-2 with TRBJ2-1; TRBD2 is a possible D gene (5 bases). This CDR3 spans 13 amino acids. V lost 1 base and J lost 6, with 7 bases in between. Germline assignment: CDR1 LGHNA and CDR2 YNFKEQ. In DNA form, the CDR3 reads TGTGCCAGCAGCCAAGTCGGGGTCAATGAGCAGTTCTTC. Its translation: CASSQVGVNEQFF.

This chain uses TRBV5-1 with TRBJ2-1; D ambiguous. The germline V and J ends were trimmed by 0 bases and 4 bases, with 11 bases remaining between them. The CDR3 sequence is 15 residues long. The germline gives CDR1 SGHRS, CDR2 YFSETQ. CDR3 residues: CASSLAQQLYNEQFF. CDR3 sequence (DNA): TGCGCCAGCAGCTTGGCCCAACAGCTTTACAATGAGCAGTTCTTC.

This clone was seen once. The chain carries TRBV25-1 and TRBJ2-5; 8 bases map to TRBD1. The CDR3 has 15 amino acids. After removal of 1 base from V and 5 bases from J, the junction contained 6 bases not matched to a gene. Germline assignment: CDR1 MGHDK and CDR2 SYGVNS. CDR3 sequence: CASSESSGGGETQYF. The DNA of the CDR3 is TGTGCCAGCAGTGAATCGTCAGGGGGCGGGGAGACCCAGTACTTC. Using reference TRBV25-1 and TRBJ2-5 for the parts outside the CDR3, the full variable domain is EADIYQTPRYLVIGTGKKITLECSQTMGHDKMYWYQQDPGMELHLIHYSYGVNSTEKGDLSSESTVSRIRTEHFPLTLESARPSHTSQYLCASSESSGGGETQYFGPGTRLLVL.

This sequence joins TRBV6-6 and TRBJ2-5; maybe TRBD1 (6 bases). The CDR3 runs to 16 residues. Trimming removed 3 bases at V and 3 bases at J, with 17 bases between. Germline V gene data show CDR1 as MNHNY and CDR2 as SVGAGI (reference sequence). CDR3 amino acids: CASSYAPDRPKETQYF. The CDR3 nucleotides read TGTGCCAGCAGTTATGCCCCGGACAGACCGAAAGAGACCCAGTACTTC.

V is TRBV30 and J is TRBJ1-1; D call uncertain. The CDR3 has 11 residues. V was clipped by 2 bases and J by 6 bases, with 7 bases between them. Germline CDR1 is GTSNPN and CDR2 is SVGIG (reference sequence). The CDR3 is CAWSSPAEAFF. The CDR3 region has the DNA TGTGCCTGGAGTTCACCGGCTGAAGCTTTCTTT. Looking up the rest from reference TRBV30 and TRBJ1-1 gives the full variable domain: SQTIHQWPATLVQPVGSPLSLECTVEGTSNPNLYWYRQAAGRGLQLLFYSVGIGQISSEVPQNLSASRPQDRQFILSSKKLLLSDSGFYLCAWSSPAEAFFGQGTRLTVV.

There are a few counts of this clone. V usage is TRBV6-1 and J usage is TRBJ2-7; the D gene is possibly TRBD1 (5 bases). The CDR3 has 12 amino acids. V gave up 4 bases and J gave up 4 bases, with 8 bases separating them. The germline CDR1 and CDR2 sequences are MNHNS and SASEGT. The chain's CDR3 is CASSAGWYEQYV. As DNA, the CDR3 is TGTGCCAGCAGTGCAGGGTGGTACGAGCAGTACGTC.

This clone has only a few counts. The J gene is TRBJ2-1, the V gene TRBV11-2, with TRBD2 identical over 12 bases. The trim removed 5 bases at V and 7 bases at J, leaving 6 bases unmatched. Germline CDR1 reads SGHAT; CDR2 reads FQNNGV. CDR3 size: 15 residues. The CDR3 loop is CASSPTSGSMNEQFF. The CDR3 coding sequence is TGTGCCAGCAGCCCGACTAGCGGGAGTATGAATGAGCAGTTCTTC.

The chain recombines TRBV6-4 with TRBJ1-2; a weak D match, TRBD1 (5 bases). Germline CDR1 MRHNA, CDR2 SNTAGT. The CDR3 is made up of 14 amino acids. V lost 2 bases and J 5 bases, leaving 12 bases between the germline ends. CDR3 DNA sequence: TGTGCCAGCAGTGACGGCGGGCGGGGGTATGGCTACACCTTC. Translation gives CASSDGGRGYGYTF.

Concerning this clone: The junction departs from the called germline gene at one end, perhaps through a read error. Here the CDR3 DNA reads TGTTCCAGCAGCTTTCAATCCTATGGCTACACCTTC. It codes for CSSSFQSYGYTF. This chain connects TRBV7-9 to TRBJ1-2; D gene uncertain. This CDR3 comprises 12 residues. Germline V gives CDR1 SEHNR, CDR2 FQNEAQ (reference sequence).

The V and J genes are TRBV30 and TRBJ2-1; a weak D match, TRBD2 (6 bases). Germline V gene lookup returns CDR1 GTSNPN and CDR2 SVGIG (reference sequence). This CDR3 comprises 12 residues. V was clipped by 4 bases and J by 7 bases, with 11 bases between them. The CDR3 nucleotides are TGTGCCTGGACCCCTGGAGGGAATGAGCAGTTCTTC. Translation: CAWTPGGNEQFF.

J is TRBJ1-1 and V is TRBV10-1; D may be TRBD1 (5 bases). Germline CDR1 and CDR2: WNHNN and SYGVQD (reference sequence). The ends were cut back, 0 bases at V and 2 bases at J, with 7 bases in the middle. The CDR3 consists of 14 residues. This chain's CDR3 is CASSESTANTEAFF. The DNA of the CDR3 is TGCGCCAGCAGTGAGTCGACAGCAAACACTGAAGCTTTCTTT.

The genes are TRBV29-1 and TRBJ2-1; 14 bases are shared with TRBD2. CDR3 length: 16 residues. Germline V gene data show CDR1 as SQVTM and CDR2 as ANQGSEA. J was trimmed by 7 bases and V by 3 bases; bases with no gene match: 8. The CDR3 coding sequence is TGCAGCGTTGAGGGACTAGCGGGAGTGAATGGGAATGAGCAGTTCTTC. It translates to CSVEGLAGVNGNEQFF.

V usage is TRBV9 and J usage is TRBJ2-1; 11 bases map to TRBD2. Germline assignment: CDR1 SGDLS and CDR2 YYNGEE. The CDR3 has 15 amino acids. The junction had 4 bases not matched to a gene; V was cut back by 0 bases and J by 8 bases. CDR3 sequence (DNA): TGTGCCAGCAGCGTAGGTAGCGGGAGGGGGTATGAGCAGTTCTTC. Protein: CASSVGSGRGYEQFF.

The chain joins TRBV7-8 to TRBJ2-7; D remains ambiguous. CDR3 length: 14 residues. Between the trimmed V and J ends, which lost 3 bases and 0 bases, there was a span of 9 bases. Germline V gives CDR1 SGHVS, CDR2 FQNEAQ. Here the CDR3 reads CASSFRLGSYEQYF. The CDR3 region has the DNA TGTGCCAGCAGCTTCCGACTCGGCTCCTACGAGCAGTACTTC.

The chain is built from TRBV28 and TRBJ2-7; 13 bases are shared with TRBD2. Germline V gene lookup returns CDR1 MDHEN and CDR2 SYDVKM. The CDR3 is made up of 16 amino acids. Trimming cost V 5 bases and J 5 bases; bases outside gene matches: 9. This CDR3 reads CASSPRTSGRPHEQYV. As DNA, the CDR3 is TGTGCCAGCAGTCCGAGGACTAGCGGGAGACCCCACGAGCAGTACGTC.

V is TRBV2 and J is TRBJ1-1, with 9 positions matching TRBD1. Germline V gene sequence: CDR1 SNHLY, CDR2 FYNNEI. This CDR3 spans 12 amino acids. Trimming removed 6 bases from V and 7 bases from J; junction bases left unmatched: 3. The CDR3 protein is CASSPDRGEAFF. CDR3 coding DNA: TGTGCCAGCAGCCCGGACAGGGGTGAAGCTTTCTTT.

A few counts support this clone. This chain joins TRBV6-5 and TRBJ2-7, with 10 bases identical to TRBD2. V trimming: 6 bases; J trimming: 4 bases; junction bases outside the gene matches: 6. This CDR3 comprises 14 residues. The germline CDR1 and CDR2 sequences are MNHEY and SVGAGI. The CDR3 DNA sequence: TGTGCCAGCAGCCCGAGACTAGCGGGTTACGAGCAGTACTTC. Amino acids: CASSPRLAGYEQYF.

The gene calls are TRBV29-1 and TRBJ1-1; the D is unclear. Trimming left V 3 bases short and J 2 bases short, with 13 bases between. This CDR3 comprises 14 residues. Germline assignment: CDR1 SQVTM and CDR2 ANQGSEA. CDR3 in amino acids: CSVEAPRANTEAFF. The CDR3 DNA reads TGCAGCGTTGAGGCCCCGAGGGCCAACACTGAAGCTTTCTTT. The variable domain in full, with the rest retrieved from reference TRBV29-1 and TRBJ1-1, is SAVISQKPSRDICQRGTSLTIQCQVDSQVTMMFWYRQQPGQSLTLIATANQGSEATYESGFVIDKFPISRPNLTFSTLTVSNMSPEDSSIYLCSVEAPRANTEAFFGQGTRLTVV.

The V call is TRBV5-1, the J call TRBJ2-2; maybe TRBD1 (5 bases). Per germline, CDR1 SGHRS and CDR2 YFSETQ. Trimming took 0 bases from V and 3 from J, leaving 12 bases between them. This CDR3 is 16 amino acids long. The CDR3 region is CASSLASRAHTGELFF. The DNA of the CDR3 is TGCGCCAGCAGCTTGGCCTCCAGGGCCCACACCGGGGAGCTGTTTTTT.

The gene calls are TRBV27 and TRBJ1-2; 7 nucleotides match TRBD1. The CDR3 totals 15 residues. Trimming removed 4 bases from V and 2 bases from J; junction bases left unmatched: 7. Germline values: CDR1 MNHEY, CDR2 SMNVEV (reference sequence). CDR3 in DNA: TGTGCCAGCAGTTACCCACAGGGGAACAACTATGGCTACACCTTC. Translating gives CASSYPQGNNYGYTF.